Only a few counts were recorded for the clone carrying this T cell receptor beta chain. The CDR3 spans 16 residues. Looked up from germline, CDR1 is SGHRS and CDR2 is YFSETQ. With 2 bases clipped from V and 3 bases from J, the junction kept 2 bases outside the gene matches. Construction of the TCRbeta library involved unique molecular identifiers. TCRdb re-called the PCR reads through MiXCR, storing one row per CDR3 protein. The sample has more than 550,000 distinct CDR3 sequences, about 10% seen once. These data are taken from a study of T-cell reconstitution after alpha-beta-depleted transplantation in children.

This sequence was found in a human donor who donated a stem cell graft to a child with acute myeloid leukemia. The V gene is TRBV5-1, the J gene TRBJ2-3; 14 bases line up with TRBD2. The sequences come from PBMCs from the stem cell graft donor, collected from the stem cell graft. CDR3 protein: CASSFGLAGGTDTQYF. The CDR3 nucleotides are TGCGCCAGCAGCTTCGGACTAGCGGGAGGAACAGATACGCAGTATTTT.